Included here is one T cell receptor (beta chain) sequence, with context. The germline V gene encodes CDR1 SGHDT and CDR2 YYEEEE. V gave up 2 bases and J gave up 4 bases, with 10 bases separating them. This CDR3 region has 14 residues. In the study's own analysis: Nucleated cell number was recorded as an estimate derived from reference gene primer amplification. Using immunoSEQ multiplex PCR, the repertoire was profiled, and TCRdb retains in-frame clones only, with some absent. The DNA was the basis for D and trimming; V, J and clone size are from that table. The sample records around 16,000 clones, about 91% being singletons. This sample is drawn from a study of blood T cell repertoires in COVID-19. Turning to the study itself: The United States, Italy and Spain were the sources of the acute and convalescent COVID-19 samples. Nucleic acid was either cDNA or gDNA, and it came from T cells, B-cell-depleted T cells, or PBMCs.

The TCR comes from a human donor in a cohort sampled during active COVID-19. The chain recombines TRBV5-6 with TRBJ1-3; tentative D call: TRBD1 (6 bases). The source material was peripheral blood. The CDR3 DNA reads TGTGCCAGCAGCTTCACAGGGAGAGGAAACACCATATATTTT. Translation: CASSFTGRGNTIYF.